A single sample is the source of the 12 T cell receptor beta chains below, sequenced in a study of blood T cell repertoires in COVID-19. Sequencing used immunoSEQ multiplex PCR; TCRdb keeps in-frame clones, though not all of them. The sample records more than 150,000 clones, around 90% being singletons. Sequenced: peripheral blood. The receptors shown here come from a man aged 45-65 years with acute or convalescent COVID-19.

The DNA of the CDR3 is TGTGCCAGCAGTGCCGTGAGGGTGGGCGGGGAGCTGTTTTTT. Its translation is CASSAVRVGGELFF. The chain links TRBV28 to TRBJ2-2; a possible D gene is TRBD2 (5 bases). There are 14 residues in the CDR3. Germline CDR1 and CDR2: MDHEN and SYDVKM. Trimming cost V 5 bases and J 7 bases, with 14 bases left between them.

CDR3 amino acids: CSVEWVLAAQTDTQYF. In DNA form, the CDR3 reads TGCAGCGTGGAGTGGGTCCTAGCGGCCCAAACGGATACGCAGTATTTT. The chain recombines TRBV29-1 with TRBJ2-3; 7 bases agree with TRBD2. J was trimmed by 6 bases and V by 6 bases; bases with no gene match: 18. The CDR3 totals 16 residues. Germline V CDR1 and CDR2: SQVTM, ANQGSEA.

The chain links TRBV5-1 to TRBJ2-3, with TRBD2 matching 11 bases. The germline CDR1 and CDR2 sequences are SGHRS and YFSETQ. This CDR3 region has 17 residues. V shed 2 bases, J shed 5 bases, and the junction held 10 bases outside the gene matches. CDR3 DNA: TGCGCCAGCAGCTTTCTAGCGGGAGGAGGTGTCAGAGATACGCAGTATTTT. Translation: CASSFLAGGGVRDTQYF.

The chain is built from TRBV29-1 and TRBJ2-3, with TRBD1 identical over 7 bases. V shed 3 bases, J shed 2 bases, and the junction held 8 bases outside the gene matches. CDR3 length: 15 amino acids. CDR1 and CDR2 from the germline V gene are SQVTM and ANQGSEA. This CDR3 reads CSVDRWDRTTDTQYF. CDR3 in DNA: TGCAGCGTTGATAGGTGGGACAGAACCACAGATACGCAGTATTTT.

V gene TRBV5-4 combines with J gene TRBJ2-1, with D possibly being TRBD1 (5 bases). The CDR3 consists of 15 residues. V gave up 0 bases and J gave up 0 bases, with 7 bases separating them. Germline CDR1 is SGHNT and CDR2 is YYREEE (reference sequence). The CDR3 DNA reads as TGTGCCAGCAGCTTGGGACAGAGCTCCTACAATGAGCAGTTCTTC. Residues: CASSLGQSSYNEQFF.

The rearrangement joins TRBV2 to TRBJ2-7, with 7 nucleotides matching TRBD2. The CDR3 loop spans 16 amino acids. V was pared by 1 base and J by 4 bases, with 10 bases of the junction left unmatched. Germline V gene sequence: CDR1 SNHLY, CDR2 FYNNEI. Here the CDR3 DNA reads TGTGCCAGCAGTGAAGAGGGAGCGGGATGGAGATACGAGCAGTACTTC. Translation: CASSEEGAGWRYEQYF.

DNA of the CDR3: TGTGCCAGCAGCTTAGCTCTCAGGGGAGAATACATTCAGTACTTC. It specifies CASSLALRGEYIQYF. This chain uses TRBV7-2 with TRBJ2-4; TRBD1 is a possible D gene (6 bases). V lost 0 bases to trimming and J lost 8 bases, with 14 bases between them. This CDR3 contains 15 residues. CDR1 SGHTA and CDR2 FQGNSA come from the germline V gene.

The chain recombines TRBV5-8 with TRBJ1-6, with a possible D match to TRBD1 (6 bases). Germline loops: CDR1 SGHTS, CDR2 YDEGEE. V was pared by 4 bases and J by 8 bases, with 19 bases between. The CDR3 has 16 amino acids. This chain's CDR3 is CASSAAWGGGDSPLHF. The DNA for the CDR3 is TGTGCCAGCAGCGCGGCCTGGGGAGGGGGGGATTCACCCCTCCACTTT. Full variable domain (rest looked up from reference TRBV5-8 and TRBJ1-6): EAGVTQSPTHLIKTRGQQATLRCSPISGHTSVYWYQQALGLGLQFLLWYDEGEERNRGNFPPRFSGRQFPNYSSELNVNALELEDSALYLCASSAAWGGGDSPLHFGNGTRLTVT.

This chain connects TRBV18 to TRBJ2-4; D is possibly TRBD2 (6 bases). CDR3 length: 14 residues. From germline, CDR1 is KGHSH and CDR2 LQKENI. Deletions cut 3 bases from V and 0 bases from J, with 6 bases between. The CDR3 is CASSPGGAKNIQYF. In DNA, the CDR3 is TGTGCCAGCTCACCGGGGGGAGCCAAAAACATTCAGTACTTC.

This clone appeared a few times. The chain is built from TRBV27 and TRBJ1-1, with 7 bases aligning to TRBD1. This CDR3 is built from 15 residues. V lost 1 base, J lost 4 bases, and 6 bases stayed unmatched. CDR1 is MNHEY, CDR2 SMNVEV, per germline (reference sequence). The CDR3: CASSLFPTGATEAFF. The DNA for the CDR3 is TGTGCCAGCAGTTTATTCCCCACAGGGGCCACTGAAGCTTTCTTT.

The chain is built from TRBV6-1 and TRBJ2-3; the match to TRBD2 covers 11 bases. The CDR3 consists of 16 residues. V shed 3 bases and J 3 bases; nucleotides not matched to a gene: 5. Germline V gene sequence: CDR1 MNHNS, CDR2 SASEGT. The CDR3 nucleotides read TGTGCCAGCAGTGACAGACTAGCGGGGAGGACAGATACGCAGTATTTT. It yields the protein CASSDRLAGRTDTQYF.

This chain uses TRBV30 with TRBJ2-2, with D possibly TRBD2 on 5 matching bases. Looked up from germline, CDR1 is GTSNPN and CDR2 is SVGIG (reference sequence). The CDR3 runs to 16 residues. V gave up 2 bases and J gave up 3 bases, with 16 bases separating them. The CDR3 spells CAWSLSRTDYTGELFF. The CDR3 bases are TGTGCCTGGAGTTTAAGTCGGACGGACTACACCGGGGAGCTGTTTTTT.